Listed here are 14 T cell receptor beta chains from one sample, sequenced in a study of OX40 agonist ivuxolimab in advanced cancers. Profiled with immunoSEQ multiplex PCR; TCRdb holds only in-frame clones, not every one. The table includes 60,000 to 90,000 clones, under 85% detected once. Sequencing was performed on CD4+ or CD8+ T cells sorted from blood, taken in a trial of the OX40 agonist ivuxolimab. These receptors were taken from an adult with an advanced solid tumor such as melanoma, head and neck, liver or kidney cancer.

CDR3 nucleotide sequence: TGTGCCAGCTCAAGACTAGCGGGATACACCGGGGAGCTGTTTTTT. Its protein product is CASSRLAGYTGELFF. The chain carries TRBV18 and TRBJ2-2, with TRBD2 identical over 11 bases. Per the germline V gene, CDR1 is KGHSH and CDR2 is LQKENI. This CDR3 has 15 amino acids. V dropped 5 bases and J dropped 3; count of bases not matched to a gene: 2.

Turning to this clone: A read error may produce the germline difference seen at one junction end. The chain is built from TRBV18 and TRBJ1-4; 8 bases map to TRBD1. CDR1 and CDR2 from the germline V gene are KGHSH and LQKENI. CDR3 length equals 12 residues. CDR3 sequence (DNA): TGTGCCAGCTCACCAGGGACAGGACACCTCTCTTTT. Encoded protein: CASSPGTGHLSF.

The genes are TRBV18 and TRBJ1-1; 7 nucleotides match TRBD1. The CDR3 is 16 residues long. Germline CDR1 is KGHSH and CDR2 is LQKENI. The ends lost 3 bases at V and 7 bases at J; junction bases unmatched: 14. The CDR3 bases are TGTGCCAGCTCACCCACTCAAGAGCACAGGGGTAATGAAGCTTTCTTT. This gives the protein CASSPTQEHRGNEAFF.

The J gene is TRBJ2-1, the V gene TRBV28; a possible D gene is TRBD1 (6 bases). Between the trimmed V and J ends, which lost 1 base and 8 bases, there was a span of 6 bases. Germline V gene data show CDR1 as MDHEN and CDR2 as SYDVKM. The CDR3 has 12 residues. The DNA for the CDR3 is TGTGCCAGCAGTTTATCAGGGGATGAGCAGTTCTTC. Translation: CASSLSGDEQFF. Based on the CDR3 plus reference TRBV28 and TRBJ2-1, the full variable domain is DVKVTQSSRYLVKRTGEKVFLECVQDMDHENMFWYRQDPGLGLRLIYFSYDVKMKEKGDIPEGYSVSREKKERFSLILESASTNQTSMYLCASSLSGDEQFFGPGTRLTVL.

The chain links TRBV19 to TRBJ1-1; D remains ambiguous. This CDR3 region has 13 residues. In germline, CDR1 is LNHDA, CDR2 SQIVND (reference sequence). Deletions cut 5 bases from V and 2 bases from J, with 9 bases between. The CDR3 sequence: CASSDTVNTEAFF. In nucleotides, the CDR3 is TGTGCCAGTAGTGATACAGTAAACACTGAAGCTTTCTTT.

V is TRBV7-8 and J is TRBJ2-1; D is possibly TRBD1 or TRBD2 (5 bases each). Trimming took 0 bases from V and 6 from J, leaving 12 bases between them. Germline V gene lookup returns CDR1 SGHVS and CDR2 FQNEAQ. This CDR3 is built from 15 residues. The chain's CDR3 is CASSLAGDRTNEQFF. In DNA, the CDR3 is TGTGCCAGCAGCTTAGCCGGGGACCGAACCAATGAGCAGTTCTTC.

The chain uses TRBV7-3 and TRBJ1-1, with D possibly matching TRBD1 (6 bases). The CDR3 covers 15 residues. V was shortened by 4 bases and J by 1 base, with 13 bases between the two germline ends. CDR1 is SGHTA and CDR2 is FQGTGA in the germline V gene. This chain's CDR3 is CASSSRRGENTEAFF. In DNA form, the CDR3 reads TGTGCCAGCAGCTCCCGCAGGGGCGAGAACACTGAAGCTTTCTTT.

This chain joins TRBV5-1 and TRBJ2-3, with D perhaps matching TRBD1 (6 bases). This CDR3 spans 14 amino acids. V was shortened by 2 bases and J by 2 bases, with 9 bases between the two germline ends. Germline V gene data show CDR1 as SGHRS and CDR2 as YFSETQ. The CDR3 is CASSLGGPTDTQYF. The CDR3 nucleotides read TGCGCCAGCAGCTTAGGGGGACCCACAGATACGCAGTATTTT.

V is TRBV7-3 and J is TRBJ1-2; no definite D call. V was trimmed by 2 bases and J by 8 bases, leaving 21 bases between them. The CDR3 is 16 residues long. CDR1 is SGHTA, CDR2 FQGTGA, per germline. CDR3 region: CASSLSPQTSKRGYTF. CDR3 bases: TGTGCCAGCAGCTTATCTCCCCAGACGTCGAAACGGGGCTACACCTTC.

Only one count was recorded for this clone. The chain is built from TRBV6-5 and TRBJ2-2, with D uncertain. The CDR3 extends over 16 amino acids. Trimming removed 4 bases at V and 0 bases at J, with 12 bases between. The germline CDR1 and CDR2 sequences are MNHEY and SVGAGI. CDR3 coding DNA: TGTGCCAGCAGTTTCGGAGCGCGAGCGAACACCGGGGAGCTGTTTTTT. This translates into CASSFGARANTGELFF.

The chain carries TRBV2 and TRBJ1-2, with a possible D match to TRBD1 (5 bases). The CDR3 sequence is 13 residues long. Germline V CDR1 and CDR2: SNHLY, FYNNEI. Trimming took off 11 bases at V and 1 base at J, with 14 bases between the two ends. CDR3 nucleotide sequence: TGTGCCGGCCACGGACAATTTAACTATGGCTACACCTTC. Protein: CAGHGQFNYGYTF.

This chain connects TRBV9 to TRBJ2-5, with D unclear. Germline CDR1 and CDR2: SGDLS and YYNGEE. V gave up 0 bases and J gave up 3 bases, with 9 bases separating them. The CDR3 sequence is 14 residues long. The CDR3 region is CASSVGLQKETQYF. DNA for the CDR3: TGTGCCAGCAGCGTAGGTCTTCAAAAAGAGACCCAGTACTTC. Complete variable domain (other parts from reference TRBV9 and TRBJ2-5): DSGVTQTPKHLITATGQRVTLRCSPRSGDLSVYWYQQSLDQGLQFLIQYYNGEERAKGNILERFSAQQFPDLHSELNLSSLELGDSALYFCASSVGLQKETQYFGPGTRLLVL.

The CDR3 protein is CASSWTITNEKLFF. The CDR3 DNA sequence: TGTGCCAGTAGTTGGACAATAACTAATGAAAAACTGTTTTTT. The rearrangement uses TRBV19 and TRBJ1-4; tentatively, D is TRBD1 (5 bases). This CDR3 has 14 residues. Trimming cost V 5 bases and J 1 base, with 8 bases left between them. CDR1 is LNHDA and CDR2 is SQIVND in the germline V gene (reference sequence).

J is TRBJ1-3 and V is TRBV5-1; D may be TRBD1 (5 bases). Germline CDR1 reads SGHRS; CDR2 reads YFSETQ. The CDR3 has 15 residues. The V end lost 0 bases, the J end lost 6 bases, and 13 bases lay between the germline ends. This chain's CDR3 is CASSLEFVGVNTIYF. CDR3 nucleotides: TGCGCCAGCAGCTTGGAGTTTGTGGGGGTAAACACCATATATTTT.